These 22 T cell receptor beta chains came from one sample sequenced in a study of T cell responses to AZD1222 COVID-19 vaccine. TCRdb's copy holds only in-frame clones and misses some; the assay was immunoSEQ multiplex PCR. The data hold 65,000 to 80,000 clones, with 88% observed a single time. The sequencing used peripheral blood, collected 28 days after the second dose of the MenACWY control vaccine. The receptors stem from an adult who received the MenACWY meningococcal vaccine as a control.

The sample holds one count of this clone. This chain uses TRBV2 with TRBJ1-6; TRBD1 aligns across 7 bases. CDR3 length equals 15 residues. CDR1 is SNHLY, CDR2 FYNNEI, per germline. V was clipped by 5 bases and J by 7 bases; unmatched bases: 8. CDR3 region: CASSTTGHRNSPLHF. The CDR3 nucleotides read TGTGCCAGCAGTACGACAGGGCACAGAAATTCACCCCTCCACTTT.

This sequence joins TRBV19 and TRBJ1-1; 7 bases fit TRBD1. The germline CDR1 and CDR2 sequences are LNHDA and SQIVND (reference sequence). The CDR3 has 14 residues. The V segment lost 7 bases and the J segment 4 bases; nucleotides outside the gene matches: 9. The CDR3 spells CASTEQGRSTEAFF. CDR3 bases: TGTGCCAGTACCGAACAGGGGAGGAGCACTGAAGCTTTCTTT.

A single count supports this clone. The V gene is TRBV2, the J gene TRBJ2-6; D gene uncertain. The CDR3 loop spans 16 amino acids. Germline CDR1 is SNHLY and CDR2 is FYNNEI. The CDR3 DNA follows: TGTGCGCAATTGCGCACCCCGAGCTCTGGGGCCAACGTCCTGACTTTC. Translated, it gives CAQLRTPSSGANVLTF.

DNA for the CDR3: TGTGCCATCAGTGAGTCAATCTGGACCGCGTCTTCTGGGGGGGCTTTCTTT. Its translation: CAISESIWTASSGGAFF. The chain has TRBV10-3 and TRBJ1-1, with D perhaps matching TRBD1 (5 bases). CDR3 length: 17 amino acids. Trimming cost V 0 bases and J 11 bases, with 25 bases left between them. From germline, CDR1 is ENHRY and CDR2 SYGVKD.

This chain joins TRBV10-3 and TRBJ2-7, with D perhaps TRBD2 (6 bases). V lost 4 bases and J lost 5, with 12 bases in between. This CDR3 spans 13 amino acids. The V gene's germline CDR1 is ENHRY and CDR2 SYGVKD. CDR3 coding DNA: TGTGCCATCAGTGCCGCGGGGTACCACGAGCAGTACTTC. Protein product: CAISAAGYHEQYF.

The chain employs TRBV5-1 and TRBJ1-6; 7 bases agree with TRBD1. Germline CDR1 SGHRS, CDR2 YFSETQ. Germline trimming cut 1 base from V and 10 bases from J; bases unmatched to any gene: 8. The length of the CDR3 is 15 residues. The CDR3 protein is CASSLTGTVLSPLHF. CDR3 nucleotide sequence: TGCGCCAGCAGCTTGACCGGGACAGTTTTATCACCCCTCCACTTT.

The V gene is TRBV30, the J gene TRBJ2-1; 9 bases are shared with TRBD1. This CDR3 is 11 amino acids long. CDR1 is GTSNPN, CDR2 SVGIG, per germline (reference sequence). V was pared by 3 bases and J by 14 bases, with 5 bases of the junction left unmatched. CDR3 amino acids: CAWSLGTGKFF. The CDR3 coding sequence is TGTGCCTGGAGCCTCGGGACAGGGAAGTTCTTC.

V and J are TRBV11-2 and TRBJ2-6; a possible D gene is TRBD1 (5 bases). The V gene lost 6 bases and the J gene lost 4 bases, with 13 bases spanning the gap. Germline lookup yields CDR1 SGHAT and CDR2 FQNNGV. This CDR3 region has 15 residues. As DNA, the CDR3 is TGTGCCAGCAGTTCAGGGATGCTGGGGGCCAACGTCCTGACTTTC. Amino acids: CASSSGMLGANVLTF.

This chain links TRBV18 with TRBJ2-7; D is ambiguous. The CDR3 has 13 amino acids. Trimming shortened V by 0 bases and J by 7 bases, and 10 bases separated the two germline ends. From germline, CDR1 is KGHSH and CDR2 LQKENI. The CDR3 DNA reads as TGTGCCAGCTCACCACCTAACTGGGCTGAGCAGTACTTC. It translates to CASSPPNWAEQYF.

The rearrangement joins TRBV4-1 to TRBJ1-2, with 7 bases that match TRBD1. The CDR3 runs to 15 residues. The V gene end was trimmed by 1 base and the J gene end by 4 bases; junction bases not matched to a gene: 6. Per the germline V gene, CDR1 is MGHRA and CDR2 is YSYEKL. CDR3 in amino acids: CASSQVAGQAYGYTF. CDR3 nucleotide sequence: TGCGCCAGCAGCCAAGTGGCCGGACAGGCCTATGGCTACACCTTC.

A single count supports this clone. The gene calls are TRBV19 and TRBJ2-1, with D possibly being TRBD2 (6 bases). V dropped 7 bases and J dropped 1 base, with 17 bases sitting between them. Germline V gives CDR1 LNHDA, CDR2 SQIVND (reference sequence). The CDR3 runs to 16 residues. In DNA form, the CDR3 reads TGTGCCAGTACCCTGGATCATGGGGGGTCCTACAATGAGCAGTTCTTC. Its protein is CASTLDHGGSYNEQFF.

The genes are TRBV6-5 and TRBJ1-1; 7 bases are a match to TRBD1. The CDR3 has 14 residues. The germline gives CDR1 MNHEY, CDR2 SVGAGI. V was pared by 6 bases and J by 3 bases, with 7 bases of the junction left unmatched. CDR3 in DNA: TGTGCCAGCAGAAGGGACAGCCGCTACACTGAAGCTTTCTTT. Protein sequence: CASRRDSRYTEAFF.

V usage is TRBV5-1 and J usage is TRBJ1-2; D is uncertain. The CDR3 sequence is 13 residues long. V shed 0 bases and J shed 3 bases, with 6 bases lying between them. The germline V gene encodes CDR1 SGHRS and CDR2 YFSETQ. CDR3 loop: CASSLGSDYGYTF. DNA for the CDR3: TGCGCCAGCAGCTTGGGGTCCGACTATGGCTACACCTTC.

This rearrangement joins TRBV4-2 to TRBJ1-1, with D unclear. The CDR3 is 14 residues long. CDR1 and CDR2 (germline): LGHNA, YNFKEQ. With 0 bases removed from V and 0 bases from J, the gap between germline ends came to 5 bases. The CDR3 DNA sequence: TGTGCCAGCAGCCAAGAATTCATGAACACTGAAGCTTTCTTT. Its protein is CASSQEFMNTEAFF.

This chain joins TRBV28 and TRBJ2-7; no firm D call. In germline, CDR1 is MDHEN, CDR2 SYDVKM. The CDR3 spans 13 residues. The V end lost 6 bases, the J end lost 0 bases, and 9 bases lay between the germline ends. CDR3 region: CASRVHSSYEQYF. The DNA of the CDR3 is TGTGCCAGCAGGGTCCATAGCTCCTACGAGCAGTACTTC.

The J gene is TRBJ2-7, the V gene TRBV9; 10 bases fit TRBD1. CDR3 length: 16 amino acids. Germline trimming cut 1 base from V and 5 bases from J; bases unmatched to any gene: 9. Per germline, CDR1 SGDLS and CDR2 YYNGEE. CDR3 in DNA: TGTGCCAGCAGCGTAAGAGGAGACAGGGGGCTGAACGAGCAGTACTTC. This translates into CASSVRGDRGLNEQYF.

This chain connects TRBV5-1 to TRBJ1-1; no firm D call. The CDR3 runs to 14 residues. Trimming removed 0 bases at V and 6 bases at J, with 12 bases between. Germline V gene lookup returns CDR1 SGHRS and CDR2 YFSETQ. This CDR3 is CASSLDPESSEAFF. CDR3 bases: TGCGCCAGCAGCTTGGACCCAGAGTCGTCTGAAGCTTTCTTT.

V usage is TRBV12-3 or TRBV12-4 and J usage is TRBJ2-2; a weak D match, TRBD1 (5 bases). The V gene lost 6 bases and the J gene lost 1 base, with 6 bases spanning the gap. This CDR3 has 13 amino acids. Here the CDR3 DNA reads TGTGCCAGCAGGCAGGGGAACACCGGGGAGCTGTTTTTT. As protein: CASRQGNTGELFF.

This chain joins TRBV28 and TRBJ2-5, with TRBD2 identical over 8 bases. Trimming removed 2 bases from V and 5 bases from J; junction bases left unmatched: 7. Germline-derived CDR1 and CDR2 are MDHEN and SYDVKM. The CDR3 contains 15 residues. The DNA for the CDR3 is TGTGCCAGCAGTTTAGGGAGCGGGAGCTGGGAGACCCAGTACTTC. Translation gives CASSLGSGSWETQYF.

This chain joins TRBV19 and TRBJ2-7; D gene unclear. The CDR3 consists of 14 residues. The V gene's germline CDR1 is LNHDA and CDR2 SQIVND (reference sequence). The germline V and J ends were trimmed by 3 bases and 0 bases, with 9 bases remaining between them. The CDR3 region has the DNA TGTGCCAGTAGTATTAGACACCTCTCCTACGAGCAGTACTTC. Translation gives CASSIRHLSYEQYF.

V is TRBV19 and J is TRBJ1-6; D call uncertain. V was shortened by 0 bases and J by 9 bases, with 3 bases between the two germline ends. The CDR3 contains 12 residues. Germline loops: CDR1 LNHDA, CDR2 SQIVND (reference sequence). The CDR3 region has the DNA TGTGCCAGTAGTATAGAAGGTTCACCCCTCCACTTT. Translated, it gives CASSIEGSPLHF.

The gene calls are TRBV30 and TRBJ1-6, with D maybe TRBD1 (5 bases). Germline V gives CDR1 GTSNPN, CDR2 SVGIG (reference sequence). CDR3 length: 12 amino acids. V dropped 2 bases and J dropped 10 bases, with 9 bases sitting between them. In nucleotides, the CDR3 is TGTGCCTGGAGTTCGGGGGACTCACCCCTCCACTTT. Its protein product is CAWSSGDSPLHF.